The source of this TCR beta chain is a study of T cells after yellow fever vaccination. The V gene's germline CDR1 is DFQATT and CDR2 SNEGSKA (reference sequence). With V trimmed by 4 bases and J by 2 bases, 3 bases remained unmatched. This CDR3 has 14 residues. Each CDR3 protein is one row after TCRdb ran MiXCR on the 5' RACE reads. The sample lists around 160,000 distinct CDR3 sequences, 5.5% to 7.5% occurring once. This clonotype was counted a few times. This receptor was taken from a man younger than 35 who received the YFV17D yellow fever vaccine. Sequenced material: CD4+ T cells sorted from PBMCs, taken 5 days after the first yellow fever vaccination. The chain uses TRBV20-1 and TRBJ2-3; TRBD2 aligns across 10 bases. CDR3 nucleotides: TGCAGTGCTACTAGCGGGGGAAACACAGATACGCAGTATTTT. This translates into CSATSGGNTDTQYF.